Shown below are 21 T cell receptor beta chains from a single sample sequenced in a study of T cell responses to AZD1222 COVID-19 vaccine. Measured with immunoSEQ multiplex PCR; TCRdb has only the in-frame clones, and not every one. The sample lists 130,000 to 150,000 clones, 80% to 95% occurring once. This specimen was peripheral blood, taken on day 0 of AZD1222 vaccination. The origin of the receptors is an adult in good health.

The chain is built from TRBV5-1 and TRBJ1-1; TRBD1 matches at 10 bases. The CDR3 totals 15 residues. V lost 5 bases to trimming and J lost 4 bases; unmatched junction nucleotides: 8. Germline V lookup: CDR1 SGHRS, CDR2 YFSETQ. CDR3 coding DNA: TGCGCCAGCAGTAGATTGACAGGGGGCGGCACTGAAGCTTTCTTT. Protein product: CASSRLTGGGTEAFF.

This chain joins TRBV15 and TRBJ2-1, with 9 bases lining up with TRBD2. This CDR3 has 16 amino acids. Germline lookup yields CDR1 LNHNV and CDR2 YYDKDF (reference sequence). V dropped 0 bases and J dropped 7; count of bases not matched to a gene: 7. The CDR3 spells CATSRDSGTSRNEQFF. Here the CDR3 DNA reads TGTGCCACCAGCAGAGACTCCGGGACTAGCCGTAATGAGCAGTTCTTC. Combining the CDR3 with reference TRBV15 and TRBJ2-1 gives the whole variable domain DAMVIQNPRYQVTQFGKPVTLSCSQTLNHNVMYWYQQKSSQAPKLLFHYYDKDFNNEADTPDNFQSRRPNTSFCFLDIRSPGLGDTAMYLCATSRDSGTSRNEQFFGPGTRLTVL.

The V gene is TRBV9, the J gene TRBJ1-3, with 11 bases identical to TRBD1. The CDR3 is 15 amino acids. Germline V gives CDR1 SGDLS, CDR2 YYNGEE. V shed 3 bases and J 4 bases; nucleotides not matched to a gene: 3. CDR3 in amino acids: CASSARDRGGNTIYF. The CDR3 nucleotides read TGTGCCAGCAGCGCTCGGGACAGGGGGGGAAACACCATATATTTT.

The rearrangement uses TRBV15 and TRBJ1-1; unclear D gene. The CDR3 sequence is 15 residues long. Germline-derived CDR1 and CDR2 are LNHNV and YYDKDF (reference sequence). The V and J ends lost 2 bases and 3 bases respectively, with 13 bases between them. The CDR3 loop reads CATSRLPSWDTEAFF. The CDR3 DNA reads as TGTGCCACCAGCAGACTCCCTAGTTGGGACACTGAAGCTTTCTTT.

The chain couples TRBV27 to TRBJ1-4, with D maybe TRBD1 (6 bases). V lost 2 bases and J lost 7, with 11 bases in between. The CDR3 sequence is 14 residues long. The germline gives CDR1 MNHEY, CDR2 SMNVEV (reference sequence). The chain's CDR3 is CASSLGGPPEKLFF. The CDR3 DNA is TGTGCCAGCAGTTTAGGGGGGCCCCCTGAAAAACTGTTTTTT.

The CDR3 DNA is TGTGCCAGCAGTCCTGACACCGAACTGAACACTGAAGCTTTCTTT. Amino acid sequence: CASSPDTELNTEAFF. The chain is built from TRBV6-5 and TRBJ1-1; the D is unclear. V lost 5 bases to trimming and J lost 0 bases, with 13 bases between them. CDR3 size: 15 residues. Germline values: CDR1 MNHEY, CDR2 SVGAGI.

This chain joins TRBV2 and TRBJ1-1, with no clear D. Trimming left V 4 bases short and J 5 bases short, with 17 bases between. CDR1 and CDR2 (germline): SNHLY, FYNNEI. The CDR3 extends over 15 amino acids. The DNA for the CDR3 is TGTGCCAGCAGTGTTTTGGCCCACCAGAGGACTGAAGCTTTCTTT. Protein product: CASSVLAHQRTEAFF.

This chain links TRBV11-2 with TRBJ1-2; no definite D call. Trimming removed 4 bases at V and 4 bases at J, with 19 bases between. This CDR3 comprises 16 residues. Per the germline V gene, CDR1 is SGHAT and CDR2 is FQNNGV. The CDR3 DNA reads as TGTGCCAGCAGCTCTCTGAACGGCAAAAGAGGCTATGGCTACACCTTC. It is translated as CASSSLNGKRGYGYTF.

This clone was seen a single time. This sample also contains other DNA sequences that code for the same CDR3. The chain has TRBV28 and TRBJ2-7; the D gene is possibly TRBD2 (6 bases). The CDR3 totals 12 residues. V lost 2 bases to trimming and J lost 4 bases, with 6 bases between them. Germline CDR1 MDHEN, CDR2 SYDVKM. The CDR3 nucleotides read TGTGCCAGCAGTTTAGGGGGGTACGAGCAGTACTTC. It yields the protein CASSLGGYEQYF.

This rearrangement joins TRBV2 to TRBJ1-6; 7 bases fit TRBD1. Germline trimming cut 8 bases from V and 10 bases from J; bases unmatched to any gene: 17. The CDR3 runs 16 residues. Germline CDR1 is SNHLY and CDR2 is FYNNEI. CDR3 amino acids: CASYPWGDRERSPLHF. The CDR3 DNA reads as TGTGCCAGCTATCCGTGGGGAGACAGGGAGAGGTCACCCCTCCACTTT.

This rearrangement joins TRBV27 to TRBJ1-1; no firm D call. The CDR3 is made up of 14 amino acids. Looked up from germline, CDR1 is MNHEY and CDR2 is SMNVEV (reference sequence). Trimming cost V 0 bases and J 2 bases, with 7 bases left between them. CDR3 amino acids: CASSLSGKNTEAFF. In DNA, the CDR3 is TGTGCCAGCAGTTTATCTGGGAAAAACACTGAAGCTTTCTTT.

This sequence joins TRBV30 and TRBJ1-2, with D maybe TRBD1 (6 bases). Trimming removed 2 bases from V and 8 bases from J, with 15 bases in between. The CDR3 has 13 residues. Germline V gives CDR1 GTSNPN, CDR2 SVGIG (reference sequence). This CDR3 is CAWSTGTGGGYTF. CDR3 DNA: TGTGCCTGGAGTACAGGGACTGGGGGAGGCTACACCTTC.

The V gene is TRBV5-8, the J gene TRBJ2-3; D is perhaps TRBD1 (5 bases). V lost 4 bases to trimming and J lost 0 bases, with 15 bases between them. The CDR3 runs to 16 residues. The germline gives CDR1 SGHTS, CDR2 YDEGEE. CDR3 DNA: TGTGCCAGCAGCCTCTCCCTGACAGCTAGCACAGATACGCAGTATTTT. This codes for CASSLSLTASTDTQYF.

The chain recombines TRBV9 with TRBJ1-4, with D perhaps TRBD1 (5 bases). Germline V gives CDR1 SGDLS, CDR2 YYNGEE. The V end was cut by 2 bases, the J end by 4 bases, with 12 bases between. CDR3 length: 15 residues. The CDR3 loop is CASSVDGTFNEKLFF. CDR3 DNA sequence: TGTGCCAGCAGCGTGGATGGGACGTTTAATGAAAAACTGTTTTTT.

In its sample, this clone was seen a few times. The rearrangement joins TRBV2 to TRBJ2-1, with TRBD2 matching over 10 bases. Germline V CDR1 and CDR2: SNHLY, FYNNEI. The CDR3 covers 16 residues. The J segment lost 7 bases and the V segment lost 3 bases, leaving 9 bases of the junction unmatched. The CDR3 DNA is TGTGCCAGCAGTGAGGGGGATAGCGGGAGGAGGAATGAGCAGTTCTTC. Amino acids: CASSEGDSGRRNEQFF.

The V gene is TRBV12-5, the J gene TRBJ2-2; either TRBD1 or TRBD2 may supply D (5 bases each). V was clipped by 1 base and J by 3 bases, with 6 bases between them. The CDR3 totals 14 residues. Germline loops: CDR1 LGHNT, CDR2 FRNRAP. The DNA for the CDR3 is TGTGCTAGTGGTTTGGGGGGACACACCGGGGAGCTGTTTTTT. Translation: CASGLGGHTGELFF.

CDR3 DNA sequence: TGCGCCAGCAGCCCCGGGACATCCGGCTACACCTTC. Translating gives CASSPGTSGYTF. V is TRBV4-1 and J is TRBJ1-2; the D gene is possibly TRBD1 (6 bases). The CDR3 length is 12 residues. V was shortened by 4 bases and J by 8 bases, with 11 bases between the two germline ends. Germline values: CDR1 MGHRA, CDR2 YSYEKL.

About this clone itself: The junction shows a germline mismatch at one end, possibly a read error. This chain uses TRBV5-1 with TRBJ2-5, with 9 positions matching TRBD1. Germline V CDR1 and CDR2: SGHRS, YFSETQ. The length of the CDR3 is 16 residues. The CDR3 DNA follows: TGCGCCAGCAGCTTGGGGAGCGGGACAGGGAACCCCCCAGGGCACTTC. Its protein product is CASSLGSGTGNPPGHF.

This rearrangement joins TRBV28 to TRBJ2-1; the D is unclear. The CDR3 totals 14 residues. Germline V CDR1 and CDR2: MDHEN, SYDVKM. V was trimmed by 5 bases and J by 10 bases, leaving 18 bases between them. Here the CDR3 reads CASSPLTLLIEQFF. As DNA, the CDR3 is TGTGCCAGCAGTCCGCTGACTCTCCTAATCGAGCAGTTCTTC.

The J gene is TRBJ2-1, the V gene TRBV30; weak D call: TRBD2 (6 bases). Trimming cost V 4 bases and J 9 bases, with 22 bases left between them. Germline values: CDR1 GTSNPN, CDR2 SVGIG (reference sequence). The CDR3 has 15 amino acids. In DNA, the CDR3 is TGTGCCTGGAATCCAACGGGGCTTCTGGAGGGTGAGCAGTTCTTC. This gives the protein CAWNPTGLLEGEQFF. The full variable domain, rest sourced from reference TRBV30 and TRBJ2-1, is SQTIHQWPATLVQPVGSPLSLECTVEGTSNPNLYWYRQAAGRGLQLLFYSVGIGQISSEVPQNLSASRPQDRQFILSSKKLLLSDSGFYLCAWNPTGLLEGEQFFGPGTRLTVL.

V and J are TRBV28 and TRBJ1-1; the D is unclear. The CDR3 contains 16 residues. Germline V gives CDR1 MDHEN, CDR2 SYDVKM. Deletions cut 3 bases from V and 2 bases from J, with 16 bases between. The CDR3 DNA reads as TGTGCCAGCAGTTTTAAGGTGGGAGTCGGAAACACTGAAGCTTTCTTT. Protein: CASSFKVGVGNTEAFF.